Shown below are 19 T cell receptor beta chains from a single sample sequenced in a study of blood T cell repertoires in COVID-19. This table comes from immunoSEQ multiplex PCR, and its TCRdb copy is limited to in-frame clones, with some not included. Of about 430,000 clones in the sample, more than 70% were seen once. The sequenced material came from PBMCs or T cells enriched from blood (not recorded which). The receptors were sampled from a woman aged 18-29 years who had been exposed to COVID-19.

For the CDR3, the DNA is TGTGCCGGGCACAACAGGGACATGAACACTGAAGCTTTCTTT. Translated, it gives CAGHNRDMNTEAFF. This chain connects TRBV30 to TRBJ1-1; tentative D call: TRBD1 (6 bases). The CDR3 consists of 14 residues. Germline values: CDR1 GTSNPN, CDR2 SVGIG (reference sequence). V was shortened by 8 bases and J by 0 bases, with 16 bases between the two germline ends.

The chain employs TRBV28 and TRBJ2-5; 10 nucleotides agree with TRBD2. CDR1 is MDHEN and CDR2 is SYDVKM in the germline V gene. The junction had 6 bases not matched to a gene; V was cut back by 6 bases and J by 2 bases. This CDR3 is 15 amino acids long. CDR3 in amino acids: CASRRVLAGQETQYF. CDR3 in DNA: TGTGCCAGCAGGAGGGTACTAGCGGGACAAGAGACCCAGTACTTC.

This clone was found a few times. V gene TRBV28 combines with J gene TRBJ2-7; TRBD2 matches at 9 bases. CDR1 MDHEN and CDR2 SYDVKM come from the germline V gene. The CDR3 is 15 residues long. The V and J ends lost 4 bases and 2 bases, in that order; junction bases with no gene match: 6. CDR3 in DNA: TGTGCCAGCAGTTATCTAGCGGGGCGACCCTACGAGCAGTACTTC. Its protein is CASSYLAGRPYEQYF.

The chain links TRBV11-1 to TRBJ1-1; possibly TRBD1 for D (5 bases). This CDR3 is built from 13 residues. Germline loops: CDR1 SGHAT, CDR2 FQDESV (reference sequence). The V gene lost 5 bases and the J gene lost 3 bases, with 10 bases spanning the gap. CDR3 in DNA: TGTGCCAGCAGCCTTGGGGGGGACACTGAAGCTTTCTTT. Its translation: CASSLGGDTEAFF.

The V gene is TRBV19, the J gene TRBJ1-6; D possibly corresponds to TRBD1 (6 bases). Deletions cut 4 bases from V and 8 bases from J, with 18 bases between. In germline, CDR1 is LNHDA, CDR2 SQIVND (reference sequence). CDR3 size: 16 residues. DNA for the CDR3: TGTGCCAGTAGTACTTCACGGACAGCCTCTTATTCACCCCTCCACTTT. Translation: CASSTSRTASYSPLHF.

V and J are TRBV7-3 and TRBJ2-5; weak D call: TRBD1 (7 bases). There are 15 residues in the CDR3. The ends were cut back, 5 bases at V and 1 base at J, with 14 bases in the middle. Looked up from germline, CDR1 is SGHTA and CDR2 is FQGTGA. CDR3 residues: CASSPRGDSQETQYF. The CDR3 DNA reads TGTGCCAGCAGCCCAAGGGGGGACAGCCAAGAGACCCAGTACTTC.

The chain links TRBV27 to TRBJ2-1; the match to TRBD2 covers 11 bases. Germline-derived CDR1 and CDR2 are MNHEY and SMNVEV (reference sequence). V trimming: 7 bases; J trimming: 4 bases; junction bases outside the gene matches: 9. This CDR3 has 16 amino acids. The CDR3 region has the DNA TGTGCCAGCAAGTCACTAGCGGGAGCGGGGTACAATGAGCAGTTCTTC. Translated, it gives CASKSLAGAGYNEQFF.

The V gene is TRBV9, the J gene TRBJ2-1, with 10 bases aligning to TRBD2. The germline V gene encodes CDR1 SGDLS and CDR2 YYNGEE. This CDR3 comprises 15 residues. The V segment lost 4 bases and the J segment 4 bases; nucleotides outside the gene matches: 5. CDR3 protein: CASSSRLAGYNEQFF. CDR3 in DNA: TGTGCCAGCAGCTCCCGACTAGCGGGTTACAATGAGCAGTTCTTC.

This clone was recorded only once. The V call is TRBV7-9, the J call TRBJ2-1, with 8 bases matching TRBD1. Looked up from germline, CDR1 is SEHNR and CDR2 is FQNEAQ (reference sequence). Trimming cost V 5 bases and J 3 bases; bases outside gene matches: 15. CDR3 length: 18 residues. The CDR3 loop reads CASSQTFLQGEGYNEQFF. The CDR3, as DNA: TGTGCCAGCAGCCAAACCTTCTTACAGGGGGAAGGCTACAATGAGCAGTTCTTC.

The chain uses TRBV13 and TRBJ2-7; 10 bases are shared with TRBD2. CDR1 is PRHDT, CDR2 FYEKMQ, per germline (reference sequence). The trim removed 4 bases at V and 3 bases at J, leaving 15 bases unmatched. The CDR3 is 18 amino acids. CDR3 region: CASSSKMQREGPLYEQYF. The CDR3 DNA is TGTGCCAGCAGCTCGAAGATGCAGCGGGAGGGGCCCCTCTACGAGCAGTACTTC.

The chain joins TRBV4-2 to TRBJ2-3, with D possibly being TRBD1 (6 bases). V was trimmed by 1 base and J by 5 bases, leaving 13 bases between them. CDR1 is LGHNA, CDR2 YNFKEQ, per germline. The length of the CDR3 is 15 residues. The CDR3: CASSQGGTHLDTQYF. The CDR3 DNA is TGTGCCAGCAGCCAAGGGGGGACACATTTAGATACGCAGTATTTT.

The chain recombines TRBV5-6 with TRBJ1-5; unclear D gene. This CDR3 contains 14 residues. Germline-derived CDR1 and CDR2 are SGHDT and YYEEEE. The V end lost 2 bases, the J end lost 0 bases, and 6 bases lay between the germline ends. The CDR3 DNA reads TGTGCCAGCAGCTTTCGGGATAGCAATCAGCCCCAGCATTTT. It translates to CASSFRDSNQPQHF.

This clone was picked up one time. The chain employs TRBV2 and TRBJ1-6; D not certain. Trimming took off 4 bases at V and 5 bases at J, with 9 bases between the two ends. Germline CDR1 and CDR2: SNHLY and FYNNEI. The CDR3 is 14 amino acids. The CDR3 spells CASSVTRNNSPLHF. DNA for the CDR3: TGTGCCAGCAGTGTAACACGAAATAATTCACCCCTCCACTTT.

V usage is TRBV9 and J usage is TRBJ1-6; D gene ambiguous. This CDR3 contains 13 residues. Trimming took 6 bases from V and 7 from J, leaving 11 bases between them. Per germline, CDR1 SGDLS and CDR2 YYNGEE. CDR3 sequence (DNA): TGTGCCAGCAACAACCTGGAGAATTCACCCCTCCACTTT. Translated: CASNNLENSPLHF.

The CDR3 reads CASSPIRGRVTEAFF. CDR3 nucleotide sequence: TGTGCCAGCAGCCCCATCCGGGGTAGGGTCACTGAAGCTTTCTTT. The chain links TRBV3-1 (or the pseudogene TRBV3-2) to TRBJ1-1; D is ambiguous. Germline V gives CDR1 LGHDT, CDR2 YNNKEL (reference sequence). CDR3 length: 15 amino acids. Trimming removed 4 bases from V and 4 bases from J, with 16 bases in between.

The chain recombines TRBV6-2 or TRBV6-3 with TRBJ2-1; D remains unclear. The V gene's germline CDR1 is MNHEY and CDR2 SVGEGT. The CDR3 runs 14 residues. V was clipped by 5 bases and J by 2 bases, with 10 bases between them. The CDR3 loop reads CASSHGQPYNEQFF. The CDR3 DNA reads as TGTGCCAGCAGTCATGGGCAACCCTACAATGAGCAGTTCTTC.

V gene TRBV7-6 combines with J gene TRBJ1-1; possibly TRBD1 for D (6 bases). The CDR3 covers 19 residues. CDR1 and CDR2 from the germline V gene are SGHVS and FNYEAQ. V was shortened by 0 bases and J by 1 base, with 21 bases between the two germline ends. The CDR3 sequence: CASSLARLLQGVSNTEAFF. The CDR3 DNA reads as TGTGCCAGCAGCTTAGCGCGTCTTCTACAGGGAGTTTCGAACACTGAAGCTTTCTTT.

This chain uses TRBV5-1 with TRBJ1-4; D is perhaps TRBD1 (5 bases). The germline CDR1 and CDR2 sequences are SGHRS and YFSETQ. This CDR3 comprises 13 residues. The germline V and J ends were trimmed by 6 bases and 3 bases, with 9 bases remaining between them. The CDR3 DNA is TGCGCCAGCAATCGACAGCCTAATGAAAAACTGTTTTTT. This encodes CASNRQPNEKLFF.

The J gene is TRBJ2-7, the V gene TRBV13; 10 bases map to TRBD1. J was trimmed by 5 bases and V by 1 base; bases with no gene match: 5. Germline V gene lookup returns CDR1 PRHDT and CDR2 FYEKMQ (reference sequence). There are 15 residues in the CDR3. The CDR3 DNA is TGTGCCAGCAGCTTAGTTCGGGACAGGGGCAACGAGCAGTACTTC. Its translation: CASSLVRDRGNEQYF.